These 17 T cell receptor beta chains came from one sample sequenced in a study of shared clonotypes between healthy human individuals. Measured with immunoSEQ multiplex PCR; TCRdb has only the in-frame clones, and not every one. Of about 1 million clones in the sample, about 77% were seen once. The material sequenced was memory CD4+ T cells sorted from blood. As for subset: CD45RA-negative fraction. All receptors derive from a man between 18 and 29 years old in good health.

The CDR3 DNA reads as TGCGCCAGCAGCTCCGGGACTAGCGGATCATTTTTCTCCTACAATGAGCAGTTCTTC. It specifies CASSSGTSGSFFSYNEQFF. This chain joins TRBV5-1 and TRBJ2-1; 11 bases line up with TRBD2. J lost 0 bases, V lost 3 bases, and 11 bases had no gene match. CDR1 and CDR2 (germline): SGHRS, YFSETQ. This CDR3 has 19 residues. Drawing the rest from reference TRBV5-1 and TRBJ2-1, the complete variable domain is KAGVTQTPRYLIKTRGQQVTLSCSPISGHRSVSWYQQTPGQGLQFLFEYFSETQRNKGNFPGRFSGRQFSNSRSEMNVSTLELGDSALYLCASSSGTSGSFFSYNEQFFGPGTRLTVL.

V is TRBV7-2 and J is TRBJ1-1; possibly TRBD1 for D (6 bases). Trimming shortened V by 6 bases and J by 7 bases, and 15 bases separated the two germline ends. CDR1 is SGHTA and CDR2 is FQGNSA in the germline V gene. This CDR3 is 13 amino acids long. CDR3: CASSFIMTGEAFF. The CDR3 DNA reads TGTGCCAGCAGTTTTATAATGACAGGTGAAGCTTTCTTT. The variable domain in full, with the rest retrieved from reference TRBV7-2 and TRBJ1-1, is GAGVSQSPSNKVTEKGKDVELRCDPISGHTALYWYRQSLGQGLEFLIYFQGNSAPDKSGLPSDRFSAERTGGSVSTLTIQRTQQEDSAVYLCASSFIMTGEAFFGQGTRLTVV.

The genes are TRBV5-4 and TRBJ1-4; weak D call: TRBD1 (6 bases). This CDR3 spans 16 amino acids. The germline gives CDR1 SGHNT, CDR2 YYREEE (reference sequence). Trimming cost V 3 bases and J 8 bases, with 20 bases left between them. CDR3 protein: CASSYMNRGQGEKLFF. CDR3 nucleotides: TGTGCCAGCAGCTATATGAACCGGGGCCAGGGGGAAAAACTGTTTTTT.

This chain links TRBV9 with TRBJ2-7; the D gene could be TRBD1 or TRBD2 (5 bases each). The V end was cut by 3 bases, the J end by 2 bases, with 12 bases between. CDR3 size: 14 residues. Germline CDR1 is SGDLS and CDR2 is YYNGEE. The CDR3: CASSARDGAYEQYF. CDR3 nucleotides: TGTGCCAGCAGCGCCCGGGACGGTGCCTACGAGCAGTACTTC. The full variable domain, with the rest looked up from reference TRBV9 and TRBJ2-7, is DSGVTQTPKHLITATGQRVTLRCSPRSGDLSVYWYQQSLDQGLQFLIQYYNGEERAKGNILERFSAQQFPDLHSELNLSSLELGDSALYFCASSARDGAYEQYFGPGTRLTVT.

A few counts support this clone. This chain uses TRBV11-2 with TRBJ1-4; 7 nucleotides line up with TRBD1. The trim removed 4 bases at V and 2 bases at J, leaving 4 bases unmatched. From germline, CDR1 is SGHAT and CDR2 FQNNGV. The length of the CDR3 is 15 residues. This CDR3 reads CASSWTTGTNEKLFF. CDR3 in DNA: TGTGCCAGCAGCTGGACGACAGGGACTAATGAAAAACTGTTTTTT. Full variable domain (missing parts from reference TRBV11-2 and TRBJ1-4): EAGVAQSPRYKIIEKRQSVAFWCNPISGHATLYWYQQILGQGPKLLIQFQNNGVVDDSQLPKDRFSAERLKGVDSTLKIQPAKLEDSAVYLCASSWTTGTNEKLFFGSGTQLSVL.

This clone was seen a handful of times. The gene calls are TRBV5-1 and TRBJ2-7; D is possibly TRBD1 (6 bases). Germline CDR1 is SGHRS and CDR2 is YFSETQ. The CDR3 covers 16 residues. V was shortened by 4 bases and J by 0 bases, with 17 bases between the two germline ends. CDR3 bases: TGCGCCAGCAGCCCTACCGGTACAGGGTTCTCCTACGAGCAGTACTTC. Translated, it gives CASSPTGTGFSYEQYF.

V usage is TRBV5-1 and J usage is TRBJ2-7; the match to TRBD1 covers 10 bases. This CDR3 comprises 14 residues. Germline values: CDR1 SGHRS, CDR2 YFSETQ. Losses at the gene ends were 4 bases for V and 6 bases for J; bases not matched to a gene: 7. CDR3 loop: CASSTGTGASEQYF. The CDR3 nucleotides are TGCGCCAGCAGCACAGGGACAGGGGCCAGCGAGCAGTACTTC.

CDR3 nucleotide sequence: TGCGCCAGCAGGAGGGGGCGGTCGGCAGATACGCAGTATTTT. Its translation is CASRRGRSADTQYF. V is TRBV5-1 and J is TRBJ2-3, with 7 bases matching TRBD1. The CDR3 is 14 amino acids. Germline V gives CDR1 SGHRS, CDR2 YFSETQ. The trim removed 5 bases at V and 4 bases at J, leaving 7 bases unmatched.

This clone was recorded many times. The chain couples TRBV7-2 to TRBJ1-3; 7 nucleotides agree with TRBD1. CDR1 and CDR2 from the germline V gene are SGHTA and FQGNSA. V trimming: 5 bases; J trimming: 0 bases; junction bases outside the gene matches: 4. The CDR3 contains 15 residues. Here the CDR3 reads CASSLWDSSGNTIYF. CDR3 DNA sequence: TGTGCCAGCAGCCTCTGGGACAGCTCTGGAAACACCATATATTTT.

The rearrangement uses TRBV10-1 and TRBJ2-3, with D possibly matching TRBD1 (5 bases). V was trimmed by 5 bases and J by 8 bases, leaving 17 bases between them. The CDR3 consists of 14 residues. Looked up from germline, CDR1 is WNHNN and CDR2 is SYGVQD (reference sequence). The CDR3 sequence: CASSPYSVGATQYF. CDR3 nucleotides: TGCGCCAGCAGTCCTTACAGCGTAGGGGCTACGCAGTATTTT.

V gene TRBV28 combines with J gene TRBJ2-5; 11 nucleotides align to TRBD1. The ends lost 5 bases at V and 6 bases at J; junction bases unmatched: 8. CDR3 length equals 15 residues. Germline CDR1 reads MDHEN; CDR2 reads SYDVKM. The CDR3 DNA sequence: TGTGCCAGCAGTCCCCGGACAGGGGGCGGAAAGACCCAGTACTTC. Its translation: CASSPRTGGGKTQYF.

V is TRBV7-9 and J is TRBJ1-4; D gene ambiguous. Deletions cut 1 base from V and 4 bases from J, with 10 bases between. Germline values: CDR1 SEHNR, CDR2 FQNEAQ (reference sequence). CDR3 length: 15 residues. The CDR3 protein is CASSLGTYFNEKLFF. CDR3 DNA: TGTGCCAGCAGCTTAGGGACTTACTTTAATGAAAAACTGTTTTTT.

This chain joins TRBV12-5 and TRBJ2-1, with a weak D call TRBD2 (6 bases). CDR1 is LGHNT, CDR2 FRNRAP, per germline. V gave up 2 bases and J gave up 4 bases, with 15 bases separating them. This CDR3 has 16 amino acids. CDR3 in amino acids: CASGLLAGSVYNEQFF. In nucleotides, the CDR3 is TGTGCTAGTGGTTTGCTTGCGGGATCCGTTTACAATGAGCAGTTCTTC.

The chain combines TRBV19 with TRBJ1-5; D perhaps matches TRBD1 (6 bases). Germline V gene data show CDR1 as LNHDA and CDR2 as SQIVND (reference sequence). The V gene lost 1 base and the J gene lost 0 bases, with 16 bases spanning the gap. This CDR3 region has 18 residues. CDR3 DNA sequence: TGTGCCAGTAGTATAGGGCAGGGGACCATTTATAGCAATCAGCCCCAGCATTTT. Translated: CASSIGQGTIYSNQPQHF.

This chain links TRBV5-3 with TRBJ2-3; the match to TRBD2 covers 10 bases. TRBV5-3 is sorted into the ORF group, with uncertain function. The length of the CDR3 is 14 residues. Trimming took 5 bases from V and 5 from J; bases not matched to a gene: 5. DNA for the CDR3: TGTGCCAGAAGTTCTATAGCGGGAGGAGATACGCAGTATTTT. This encodes CARSSIAGGDTQYF.

The rearrangement links TRBV19 to TRBJ1-2, with TRBD1 identical over 7 bases. Germline CDR1 LNHDA, CDR2 SQIVND (reference sequence). The CDR3 totals 15 residues. The junction had 16 bases not matched to a gene; V was cut back by 9 bases and J by 6 bases. The CDR3 DNA reads TGTGCCAGCAGACAGGGCGGCGGCTCCCAGCATGGCTACACCTTC. This gives the protein CASRQGGGSQHGYTF.

This clone was seen a handful of times. J is TRBJ2-5 and V is TRBV7-3; D possibly uses TRBD1 or TRBD2 (5 bases each). CDR1 is SGHTA and CDR2 is FQGTGA in the germline V gene. The CDR3 loop spans 16 amino acids. V lost 5 bases and J lost 4, with 20 bases in between. The CDR3 spells CASSASGPPVGETQYF. As DNA, the CDR3 is TGTGCCAGCAGCGCGTCGGGACCCCCAGTAGGAGAGACCCAGTACTTC.